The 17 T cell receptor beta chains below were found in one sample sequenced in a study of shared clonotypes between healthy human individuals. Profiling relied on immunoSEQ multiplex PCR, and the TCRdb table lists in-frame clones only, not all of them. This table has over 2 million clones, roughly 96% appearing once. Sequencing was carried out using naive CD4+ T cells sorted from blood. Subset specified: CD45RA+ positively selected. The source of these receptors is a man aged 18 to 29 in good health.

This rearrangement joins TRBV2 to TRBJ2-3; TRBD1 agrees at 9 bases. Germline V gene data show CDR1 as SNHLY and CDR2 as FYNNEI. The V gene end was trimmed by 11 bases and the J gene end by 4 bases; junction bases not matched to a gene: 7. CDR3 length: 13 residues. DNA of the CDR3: TGTGCCGGCAACAGGGGGCTGGCAGATACGCAGTATTTT. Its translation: CAGNRGLADTQYF.

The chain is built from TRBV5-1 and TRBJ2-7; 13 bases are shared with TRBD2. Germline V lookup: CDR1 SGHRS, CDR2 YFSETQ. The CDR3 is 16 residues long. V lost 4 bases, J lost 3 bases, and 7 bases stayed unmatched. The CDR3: CASSPGGTSGNYEQYF. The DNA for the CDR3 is TGCGCCAGCAGCCCCGGAGGGACTAGCGGGAACTACGAGCAGTACTTC.

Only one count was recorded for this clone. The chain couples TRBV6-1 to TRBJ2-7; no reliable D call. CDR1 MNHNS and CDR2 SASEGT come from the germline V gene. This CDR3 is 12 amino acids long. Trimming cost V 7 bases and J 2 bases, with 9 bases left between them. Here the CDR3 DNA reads TGTGCCAGCAACCACATCACCTACGAGCAGTACTTC. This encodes CASNHITYEQYF.

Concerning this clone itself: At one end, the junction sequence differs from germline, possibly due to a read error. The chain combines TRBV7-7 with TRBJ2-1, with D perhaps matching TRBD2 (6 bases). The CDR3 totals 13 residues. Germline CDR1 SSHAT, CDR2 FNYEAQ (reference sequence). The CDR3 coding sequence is TGTGCTAGCAGCCGGGACTTTTACAATGAGCAGTTCTTC. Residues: CASSRDFYNEQFF.

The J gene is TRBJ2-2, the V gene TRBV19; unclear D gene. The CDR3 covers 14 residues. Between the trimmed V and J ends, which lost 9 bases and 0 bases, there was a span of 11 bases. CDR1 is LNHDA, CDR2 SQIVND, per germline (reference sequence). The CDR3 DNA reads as TGTGCCAGCCGGCCAATTTCGAACACCGGGGAGCTGTTTTTT. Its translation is CASRPISNTGELFF.

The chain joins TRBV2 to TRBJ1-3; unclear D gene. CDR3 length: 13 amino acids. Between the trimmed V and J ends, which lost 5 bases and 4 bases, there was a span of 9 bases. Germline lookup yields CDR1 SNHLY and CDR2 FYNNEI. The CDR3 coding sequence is TGTGCCAGCAGTAGAGGGATCGGAAACACCATATATTTT. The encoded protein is CASSRGIGNTIYF.

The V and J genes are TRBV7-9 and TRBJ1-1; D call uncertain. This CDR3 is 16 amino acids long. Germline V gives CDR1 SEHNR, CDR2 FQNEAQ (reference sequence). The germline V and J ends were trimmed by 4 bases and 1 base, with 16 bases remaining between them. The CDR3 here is CASSSPDRGGNTEAFF. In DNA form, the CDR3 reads TGTGCCAGCAGCTCCCCGGACCGAGGTGGGAACACTGAAGCTTTCTTT.

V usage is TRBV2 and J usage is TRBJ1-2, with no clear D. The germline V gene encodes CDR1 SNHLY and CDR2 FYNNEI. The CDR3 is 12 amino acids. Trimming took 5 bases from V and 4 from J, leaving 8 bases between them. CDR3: CASSLGGYGYTF. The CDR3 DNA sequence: TGTGCCAGCAGTTTAGGCGGCTATGGCTACACCTTC.

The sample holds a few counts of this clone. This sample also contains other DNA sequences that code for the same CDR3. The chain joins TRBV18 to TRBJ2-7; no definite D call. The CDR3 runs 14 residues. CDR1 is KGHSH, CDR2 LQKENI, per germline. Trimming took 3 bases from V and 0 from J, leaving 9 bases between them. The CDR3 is CASSPPADSYEQYF. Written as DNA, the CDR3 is TGTGCCAGCTCACCCCCAGCAGACTCCTACGAGCAGTACTTC.

DNA for the CDR3: TGTGCCAGCAGTTCCAGGGGATACTACGAGCAGTACTTC. It is translated as CASSSRGYYEQYF. This chain connects TRBV27 to TRBJ2-7; the D gene is possibly TRBD1 (6 bases). Germline lookup yields CDR1 MNHEY and CDR2 SMNVEV (reference sequence). Deletions cut 4 bases from V and 3 bases from J, with 10 bases between. This CDR3 has 13 amino acids.

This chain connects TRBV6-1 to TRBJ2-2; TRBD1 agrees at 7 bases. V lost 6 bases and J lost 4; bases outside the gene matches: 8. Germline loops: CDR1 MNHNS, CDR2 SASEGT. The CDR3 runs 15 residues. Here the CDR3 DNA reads TGTGCCAGCAGGACCGGGCCAGGGGGCACCGGGGAGCTGTTTTTT. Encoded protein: CASRTGPGGTGELFF.

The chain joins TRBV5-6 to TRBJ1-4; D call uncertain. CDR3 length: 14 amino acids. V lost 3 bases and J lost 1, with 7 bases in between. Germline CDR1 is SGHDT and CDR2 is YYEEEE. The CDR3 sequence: CASSSILTNEKLFF. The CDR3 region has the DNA TGTGCCAGCAGCTCTATCTTAACTAATGAAAAACTGTTTTTT.

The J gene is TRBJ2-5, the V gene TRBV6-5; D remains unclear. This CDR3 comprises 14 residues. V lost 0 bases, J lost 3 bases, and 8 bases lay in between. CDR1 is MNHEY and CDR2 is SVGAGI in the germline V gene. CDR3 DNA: TGTGCCAGCAGTTACTCGGGCCAGAAAGAGACCCAGTACTTC. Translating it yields CASSYSGQKETQYF.

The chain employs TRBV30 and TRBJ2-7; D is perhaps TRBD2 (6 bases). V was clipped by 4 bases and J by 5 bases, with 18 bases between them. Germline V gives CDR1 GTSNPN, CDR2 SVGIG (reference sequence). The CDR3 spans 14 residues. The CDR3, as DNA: TGTGCCTGGACCGGCGACGGGGGTCCCCACGAGCAGTACTTC. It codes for CAWTGDGGPHEQYF.

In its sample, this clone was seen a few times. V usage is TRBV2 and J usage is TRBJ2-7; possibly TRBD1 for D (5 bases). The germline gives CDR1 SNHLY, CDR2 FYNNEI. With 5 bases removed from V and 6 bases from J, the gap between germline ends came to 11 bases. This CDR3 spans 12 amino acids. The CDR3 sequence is CASSYLGPEQYF. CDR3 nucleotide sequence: TGTGCCAGCAGTTACCTGGGGCCCGAGCAGTACTTC.

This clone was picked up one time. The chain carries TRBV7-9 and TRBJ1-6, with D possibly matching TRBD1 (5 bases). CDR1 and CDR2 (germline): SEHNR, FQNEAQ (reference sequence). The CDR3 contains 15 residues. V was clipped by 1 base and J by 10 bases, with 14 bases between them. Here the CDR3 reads CASSLEGQAASPLHF. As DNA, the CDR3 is TGTGCCAGCAGCTTAGAGGGGCAGGCGGCCTCACCCCTCCACTTT.

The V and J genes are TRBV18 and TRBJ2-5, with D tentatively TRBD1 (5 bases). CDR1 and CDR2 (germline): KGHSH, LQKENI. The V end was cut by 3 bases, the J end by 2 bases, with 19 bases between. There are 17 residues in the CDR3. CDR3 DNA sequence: TGTGCCAGCTCACCTACGTTTGCGACAGCTTCGCAAGAGACCCAGTACTTC. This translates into CASSPTFATASQETQYF. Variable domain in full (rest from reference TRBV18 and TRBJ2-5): NAGVMQNPRHLVRRRGQEARLRCSPMKGHSHVYWYRQLPEEGLKFMVYLQKENIIDESGMPKERFSAEFPKEGPSILRIQQVVRGDSAAYFCASSPTFATASQETQYFGPGTRLLVL.